A single TCR beta chain is shown here with its context. Its antigen is as yet unknown. These data are taken from a study of cytomegalovirus exposure and HLA in healthy donors. Notes on the study in general: Among TCR beta chains, those listed as cytomegalovirus-associated numbered over 150.

This CDR3 is 15 amino acids long. Germline V gene sequence: CDR1 LNHDA, CDR2 SQIVND (reference sequence). Trimming cost V 3 bases and J 0 bases, with 6 bases left between them. This PCR relied on a set of 60 Vbeta primers and 13 Jbeta primers. Sequencing was performed with immunoSEQ multiplex PCR; in TCRdb, only in-frame clones are kept and a portion is missing. The repertoire has 130,000 to 150,000 clones, around 78% of them found once; the top ten carry 2% to 3%. The sample comprised PBMCs. This TCR came from a woman aged 18-29 years in good health and CMV-seropositive. V usage is TRBV19 and J usage is TRBJ1-6; no reliable D call. Here the CDR3 reads CASSMASSYNSPLHF. The CDR3 DNA reads TGTGCCAGTAGTATGGCCTCCTCCTATAATTCACCCCTCCACTTT. The whole variable domain, remainder taken from reference TRBV19 and TRBJ1-6, is DGGITQSPKYLFRKEGQNVTLSCEQNLNHDAMYWYRQDPGQGLRLIYYSQIVNDFQKGDIAEGYSVSREKKESFPLTVTSAQKNPTAFYLCASSMASSYNSPLHFGNGTRLTVT.